This is a list of T cell receptor beta chains from one sample in a study of molecular identifiers for immune sequencing clone quantification. TCRdb ran MiXCR on the PCR reads and lists one entry per CDR3 protein. The sample includes about half a million distinct CDR3 sequences, roughly 26% of them seen just once. The sample consisted of naive CD8+ T cells from blood, with Jurkat cell RNA spiked in. Receptors were obtained from a human donor in good health. Some libraries in this study had Jurkat cell RNA spiked in. CDR3s include the opening cysteine and the closing phenylalanine or tryptophan. Fields, in order: D gene, V gene, J gene, clone size, CDR3 protein, CDR3 DNA. D genes are given only for firm matches. Clone size, where shown, is once, few, many, or a class for clones that have expanded.

D: .
V: TRBV29-1
J: TRBJ1-1
size: many
CDR3: CSVEREAFF
DNA: TGCAGCGTTGAGAGGGAAGCTTTCTTT

D: .
V: TRBV3-1
J: TRBJ1-4
size: few
CDR3: CASSDGQSSTNEKLFF
DNA: TGTGCCAGCAGCGATGGCCAGTCCTCAACTAATGAAAAACTGTTTTTT

D: TRBD1
V: TRBV4-1
J: TRBJ2-7
size: many
CDR3: CASSQAPPTGLVSYEQYF
DNA: TGCGCCAGCAGCCAAGCTCCCCCGACAGGGCTCGTCTCCTACGAGCAGTACTTC

D: .
V: TRBV4-3
J: TRBJ2-7
size: .
CDR3: CASSQDLNGRGAYEQYF
DNA: TGCGCCAGCAGCCAAGATCTAAACGGGAGAGGCGCCTACGAGCAGTACTTC

D: TRBD2
V: TRBV12-3/TRBV12-4
J: TRBJ2-3
size: .
CDR3: CASSATSGRTSNTQYF
DNA: TGTGCCAGCAGTGCAACTAGCGGGAGAACTTCAAATACGCAGTATTTT

D: TRBD2
V: TRBV5-6
J: TRBJ2-7
size: once
CDR3: CASSLVQREVPPDERYF
DNA: TGTGCCAGCAGCTTGGTGCAGCGGGAGGTCCCTCCCGACGAGCGGTACTTC

D: .
V: TRBV15
J: TRBJ1-6
size: few
CDR3: CATSRVGEFSYNSPLHF
DNA: TGTGCCACCAGCAGAGTAGGGGAATTCTCCTATAATTCACCCCTCCACTTT

D: .
V: TRBV4-1
J: TRBJ1-1
size: many
CDR3: CASSQDLVGGTEAFF
DNA: TGCGCCAGCAGCCAAGATCTTGTCGGGGGCACTGAAGCTTTCTTT

D: .
V: TRBV6-6
J: TRBJ2-7
size: few
CDR3: CASSYRQGPHEQYF
DNA: TGTGCCAGCAGTTACCGTCAGGGTCCCCACGAGCAGTACTTC

D: TRBD2
V: TRBV27
J: TRBJ2-7
size: .
CDR3: CASSSLAGMAYEQYF
DNA: TGTGCCAGCAGTTCTCTAGCGGGAATGGCCTACGAGCAGTACTTC

D: .
V: TRBV6-6
J: TRBJ1-2
size: many
CDR3: CASQQYYGYTF
DNA: TGTGCCAGTCAGCAGTACTATGGCTACACCTTC

D: .
V: TRBV7-9
J: TRBJ2-1
size: .
CDR3: CASSPGAEQFF
DNA: TGTGCCAGCAGCCCGGGCGCTGAGCAGTTCTTC

D: .
V: TRBV7-9
J: TRBJ1-1
size: few
CDR3: CASSPPNERNTEAFF
DNA: TGTGCCAGCAGCCCCCCGAATGAGAGGAACACTGAAGCTTTCTTT

D: TRBD1
V: TRBV12-3/TRBV12-4
J: TRBJ2-3
size: .
CDR3: CASSSDRGGTDTRYF
DNA: TGTGCCAGCAGTTCGGACAGGGGAGGCACAGATACGCGGTATTTT

D: TRBD2
V: TRBV6-5
J: TRBJ2-7
size: few
CDR3: CASSPIGGSNEQYF
DNA: TGTGCCAGCAGTCCGATCGGGGGGTCCAACGAGCAGTACTTC

D: .
V: TRBV4-3
J: TRBJ2-1
size: .
CDR3: CASSQGKLGYNEQFF
DNA: TGCGCCAGCAGCCAAGGCAAGTTGGGGTACAATGAGCAGTTCTTC

D: .
V: TRBV27
J: TRBJ2-2
size: .
CDR3: CASSLLSPSGVATGELFF
DNA: TGTGCCAGCAGTTTACTGAGCCCTTCAGGGGTGGCCACCGGGGAGCTGTTTTTT

D: TRBD2
V: TRBV11-2
J: TRBJ2-7
size: .
CDR3: CASSSPYNSGAHEQYF
DNA: TGTGCCAGCAGCTCCCCTTATAATAGCGGGGCCCACGAGCAGTACTTC

D: .
V: TRBV11-1
J: TRBJ2-3
size: few
CDR3: CASSDNRDDTQYF
DNA: TGTGCCAGCAGCGATAACAGGGATGATACGCAGTATTTT

D: TRBD1
V: TRBV9
J: TRBJ1-3
size: few
CDR3: CASSVSPDRAGNTIYF
DNA: TGTGCCAGCAGCGTAAGCCCCGACAGGGCTGGAAACACCATATATTTT

D: .
V: TRBV27
J: TRBJ2-7
size: many
CDR3: CASSYSGRGQYEQYF
DNA: TGTGCCAGCAGTTACTCTGGCAGGGGCCAGTACGAGCAGTACTTC

D: .
V: TRBV9
J: TRBJ2-3
size: .
CDR3: CASSPSGGIGTDTQYF
DNA: TGTGCCAGCAGCCCCAGTGGGGGGATTGGCACAGATACGCAGTATTTT

D: .
V: TRBV27
J: TRBJ2-7
size: many
CDR3: CASSLLPSSSYEQYF
DNA: TGTGCCAGCAGTCTCCTCCCAAGTTCCTCCTACGAGCAGTACTTC

D: TRBD1
V: TRBV29-1
J: TRBJ1-2
size: many
CDR3: CSAEGQAGANYGYTF
DNA: TGCAGCGCCGAAGGACAGGCCGGAGCTAACTATGGCTACACCTTC

D: .
V: TRBV4-1
J: TRBJ1-4
size: .
CDR3: CASSQASYTTNEKLFF
DNA: TGCGCCAGCAGCCAAGCTTCATACACAACTAATGAAAAACTGTTTTTT

D: .
V: TRBV9
J: TRBJ1-4
size: .
CDR3: CASSTPGANHEKLFF
DNA: TGTGCCAGCAGCACTCCAGGGGCGAATCATGAAAAACTGTTTTTT

D: TRBD2
V: TRBV11-2
J: TRBJ2-1
size: .
CDR3: CARSLFGPSGGGPAQFF
DNA: TGTGCCCGCAGCTTATTCGGGCCTAGCGGGGGGGGTCCTGCGCAGTTCTTC

D: TRBD2
V: TRBV29-1
J: TRBJ2-7
size: many
CDR3: CSVGEGSPYEQYF
DNA: TGCAGCGTCGGGGAGGGATCCCCCTACGAGCAGTACTTC

D: TRBD1
V: TRBV12-3/TRBV12-4
J: TRBJ2-7
size: .
CDR3: CASSKGGGYEQYF
DNA: TGTGCCAGCAGTAAAGGGGGCGGCTACGAGCAGTACTTC

D: TRBD1
V: TRBV5-4
J: TRBJ2-2
size: few
CDR3: CASERDRGTGELFF
DNA: TGTGCCAGCGAACGAGACAGGGGTACCGGGGAGCTGTTTTTT

D: TRBD1
V: TRBV7-6
J: TRBJ2-7
size: .
CDR3: CASSPWDREGEQYF
DNA: TGTGCCAGCAGCCCGTGGGACAGGGAAGGCGAGCAGTACTTC

D: .
V: TRBV28
J: TRBJ2-7
size: .
CDR3: CASSRDRNYEQYF
DNA: TGTGCCAGCAGTCGCGACAGGAATTACGAGCAGTACTTC

D: TRBD1
V: TRBV7-9
J: TRBJ1-1
size: many
CDR3: CASRQNRGEAFF
DNA: TGTGCCAGCAGGCAAAACAGGGGGGAAGCTTTCTTT

D: TRBD1
V: TRBV6-2/TRBV6-3
J: TRBJ2-3
size: many
CDR3: CASEAEWAGGPDTQYF
DNA: TGTGCCAGCGAGGCCGAATGGGCAGGGGGACCAGATACGCAGTATTTT

D: .
V: TRBV12-3/TRBV12-4
J: TRBJ2-1
size: .
CDR3: CASSPFGRGNEQFF
DNA: TGTGCCAGCAGTCCCTTCGGGAGAGGCAATGAGCAGTTCTTC

D: TRBD1
V: TRBV6-5
J: TRBJ2-5
size: few
CDR3: CASSPDRGEETQYF
DNA: TGTGCCAGCAGCCCAGACAGGGGGGAGGAGACCCAGTACTTC

D: .
V: TRBV12-3/TRBV12-4
J: TRBJ2-7
size: .
CDR3: CASRSGDSYEQYF
DNA: TGTGCCAGCAGATCAGGGGATTCCTACGAGCAGTACTTC

D: .
V: TRBV5-6
J: TRBJ1-1
size: few
CDR3: CASSLARADEAFF
DNA: TGTGCCAGCAGCTTGGCCAGGGCTGATGAAGCTTTCTTT

D: .
V: TRBV5-4
J: TRBJ2-3
size: many
CDR3: CASSLNRDTDTQYF
DNA: TGTGCCAGCAGCTTGAACCGGGACACAGATACGCAGTATTTT

D: .
V: TRBV7-9
J: TRBJ1-4
size: .
CDR3: CASSLVWESATNEELFF
DNA: TGTGCCAGCAGCTTAGTATGGGAGTCTGCAACTAATGAAGAACTGTTTTTT

D: .
V: TRBV27
J: TRBJ1-1
size: once
CDR3: CASKSEVGMSTEAFF
DNA: TGTGCCAGCAAATCGGAGGTCGGGATGAGCACTGAAGCTTTCTTT

D: TRBD2
V: TRBV27
J: TRBJ2-7
size: .
CDR3: CASSSPRTSGNTYEQYF
DNA: TGTGCCAGCAGTTCCCCTCGGACTAGCGGGAACACCTACGAGCAGTACTTC

D: .
V: TRBV30
J: TRBJ2-1
size: many
CDR3: CAWDKDSAYEEQFF
DNA: TGTGCCTGGGACAAGGACTCCGCGTATGAAGAGCAGTTCTTC

D: .
V: TRBV20-1
J: TRBJ2-7
size: many
CDR3: CSARGGFPPDEQYF
DNA: TGCAGTGCTAGAGGAGGGTTTCCCCCCGACGAGCAGTACTTC

D: .
V: TRBV7-9
J: TRBJ1-3
size: .
CDR3: CASSLGVSGNTIYF
DNA: TGTGCCAGCAGCTTGGGCGTCTCTGGAAACACCATATATTTT

D: TRBD1
V: TRBV6-2/TRBV6-3
J: TRBJ1-1
size: once
CDR3: CASRLTGGLTEAFF
DNA: TGTGCCAGCAGATTGACAGGGGGGCTCACTGAAGCTTTCTTT

D: .
V: TRBV7-9
J: TRBJ2-3
size: many
CDR3: CASSLGTYVDGDTQYF
DNA: TGTGCCAGCAGCTTAGGGACCTACGTAGACGGAGATACGCAGTATTTT

D: TRBD2
V: TRBV2
J: TRBJ2-7
size: few
CDR3: CATGGPTDEQYF
DNA: TGTGCTACGGGAGGGCCTACCGACGAGCAGTACTTC

D: .
V: TRBV9
J: TRBJ2-1
size: .
CDR3: CASSSGNHNEQFF
DNA: TGTGCCAGCAGCTCCGGGAACCACAATGAGCAGTTCTTC

D: TRBD1
V: TRBV29-1
J: TRBJ1-1
size: many
CDR3: CSVEGDRDGYNTEAFF
DNA: TGCAGCGTTGAAGGGGACAGGGATGGGTATAACACTGAAGCTTTCTTT

D: .
V: TRBV4-3
J: TRBJ2-3
size: .
CDR3: CASSQRRTDTPFTDTQYF
DNA: TGCGCCAGCAGCCAACGACGGACAGATACCCCCTTCACAGATACGCAGTATTTT